This section outlines one T cell receptor (beta chain) sequence together with its context. Seattle patient enrollment occurred during active infection, with longitudinal follow-up thereafter. In germline, CDR1 is LGHNT, CDR2 FRNRAP. This CDR3 has 18 amino acids. Trimming removed 6 bases from V and 4 bases from J; junction bases left unmatched: 13. The data belong to a study of blood T cell repertoires in COVID-19. Looking at the study overall: Sample material is recorded as cDNA or gDNA derived from T cells, B-cell-depleted T cells, or PBMCs.

In the study's own analysis: The authors estimated nucleated cell counts from reference gene primer amplification. Repertoires were generated with immunoSEQ multiplex PCR, while TCRdb's copy carries only in-frame clones and drops some. The V and J calls and clone size are taken from that table; D and trimming were inferred from the DNA. The profile shows some 450,000 clones, approximately 90% of them singletons. The chain links TRBV12-5 to TRBJ1-3; 12 bases align to TRBD1. This clonotype originated in a woman in her fifties or sixties with COVID-19, enrolled during active disease. Sequencing input: peripheral blood. The CDR3 coding sequence is TGTGCTAGTGGACGCCCGGGACAGGGGGCAAGGAGAGGAAACACCATATATTTT. As protein: CASGRPGQGARRGNTIYF.